This note documents a single T cell receptor beta chain sequence. CDR3 length: 15 amino acids. In germline, CDR1 is MNHNY, CDR2 SVGAGI (reference sequence). V was clipped by 6 bases and J by 3 bases, with 15 bases between them. Using immunoSEQ multiplex PCR, the repertoire was profiled, and TCRdb retains in-frame clones only, with some absent. The table lists more than 20,000 clones, approximately 70% of them singletons, with 6.3% in the top ten. The data belong to a study of tumor-infiltrating lymphocytes in localized non-small cell lung cancer. The chain links TRBV6-6 to TRBJ1-5; a weak D match, TRBD1 (6 bases). The sequence was obtained from a human donor with non-small cell lung cancer. The specimen sequenced was lung tumor tissue. The CDR3 region has the DNA TGTGCCAGCAGGTTAGTTACAGGGAACAATCAGCCCCAGCATTTT. Encoded protein: CASRLVTGNNQPQHF.